Following are 4 T cell receptor beta chains from one sample sequenced in a study of OX40 agonist ivuxolimab in advanced cancers. TCRdb's table, derived via immunoSEQ multiplex PCR, lists solely in-frame clones and lacks some. In the table there are about 82,000 clones, roughly 90% of which are singletons. The sequencing used CD4+ or CD8+ T cells sorted from blood, collected in a trial of the OX40 agonist ivuxolimab. Receptors originate from an adult with an advanced solid tumor such as melanoma, head and neck, liver or kidney cancer.

The chain joins TRBV6-6 to TRBJ2-7; TRBD2 might be the D (6 bases). The CDR3 totals 15 residues. Germline CDR1 is MNHNY and CDR2 is SVGAGI (reference sequence). V lost 3 bases to trimming and J lost 2 bases, with 14 bases between them. The DNA of the CDR3 is TGTGCCAGCAGTTATGGTCTAGCGAAGCCCTACGAGCAGTACTTC. Amino acid sequence: CASSYGLAKPYEQYF.

J is TRBJ1-1 and V is TRBV11-3, with a weak D call TRBD1 (5 bases). Germline assignment: CDR1 SGHNT and CDR2 YENEEA. Trimming removed 3 bases from V and 0 bases from J, with 14 bases in between. The CDR3 contains 16 residues. This CDR3 is CASSFGGRDMNTEAFF. The CDR3 DNA sequence: TGTGCCAGCAGCTTCGGGGGTAGAGATATGAACACTGAAGCTTTCTTT.

The chain recombines TRBV28 with TRBJ2-1; D perhaps matches TRBD2 (6 bases). The V end lost 9 bases, the J end lost 0 bases, and 24 bases lay between the germline ends. Germline V gene sequence: CDR1 MDHEN, CDR2 SYDVKM. The length of the CDR3 is 18 residues. The CDR3 loop is CARRPLEGRRSSYNEQFF. DNA of the CDR3: TGTGCCAGACGACCGCTGGAGGGCCGGCGGAGCTCCTACAATGAGCAGTTCTTC. Variable domain in full (rest from reference TRBV28 and TRBJ2-1): DVKVTQSSRYLVKRTGEKVFLECVQDMDHENMFWYRQDPGLGLRLIYFSYDVKMKEKGDIPEGYSVSREKKERFSLILESASTNQTSMYLCARRPLEGRRSSYNEQFFGPGTRLTVL.

The V gene is TRBV7-2, the J gene TRBJ2-5, with 7 bases fitting TRBD2. Trimming cost V 0 bases and J 5 bases; bases outside gene matches: 9. This CDR3 is built from 16 residues. From germline, CDR1 is SGHTA and CDR2 FQGNSA. The CDR3 sequence: CASSLAVGGGLETQYF. As DNA, the CDR3 is TGTGCCAGCAGCTTAGCGGTGGGGGGGGGTCTGGAGACCCAGTACTTC. Filled out from reference TRBV7-2 and TRBJ2-5, the complete variable domain reads GAGVSQSPSNKVTEKGKDVELRCDPISGHTALYWYRQSLGQGLEFLIYFQGNSAPDKSGLPSDRFSAERTGGSVSTLTIQRTQQEDSAVYLCASSLAVGGGLETQYFGPGTRLLVL.